This T cell receptor (beta chain) was captured by sequencing in a study of blood T cell repertoires in COVID-19. Germline assignment: CDR1 SQVTM and CDR2 ANQGSEA. This CDR3 comprises 13 residues. V trimming: 4 bases; J trimming: 5 bases; junction bases outside the gene matches: 4. Here immunoSEQ multiplex PCR was the method, and the copy in TCRdb shows in-frame clones only, minus some. The profile covers 120,000 to 150,000 clones, with around three quarters appearing a single time and roughly 4.5% taken by the ten largest. In regard to this clone: This CDR3 is also generated by other DNA sequences in the sample.

The rearrangement links TRBV29-1 to TRBJ2-5, with 10 bases lining up with TRBD1. The TCR originated in a man aged 60-69 years with acute or convalescent COVID-19. Sequences were obtained from peripheral blood. The CDR3 loop is CSVVTGGGETQYF. The CDR3 DNA follows: TGCAGCGTTGTGACAGGGGGCGGGGAGACCCAGTACTTC.